The rows below give T cell receptor beta chains drawn from one sample of a study of T cell responses to AZD1222 COVID-19 vaccine. Method: immunoSEQ multiplex PCR; TCRdb's copy keeps in-frame clones and lacks some. The data contain roughly 140,000 clones, 90% to 95% of them seen just once; the ten biggest clones take up 5%. The source was peripheral blood, collected on day 0 of AZD1222 vaccination. These receptors all stem from an adult in good health. Both conserved end residues are trimmed from each CDR3. Only some rows state a clone size, as once, few, many or a class for expanded clones.

clone_size: NA; v_call: TRBV5-6; j_call: TRBJ2-7; cdr3_aa: ASSALAGAGEQY
clone_size: NA; v_call: TRBV27; j_call: TRBJ2-2; cdr3_aa: ASSPTRTAGELF
clone_size: NA; v_call: TRBV3-1/TRBV3-2; j_call: TRBJ2-3; cdr3_aa: ASSQDLGRVGTDTQY
clone_size: once; v_call: TRBV5-1; j_call: TRBJ2-7; cdr3_aa: ASSLGQLSSYEQY
clone_size: NA; v_call: TRBV19; j_call: TRBJ2-5; cdr3_aa: ASSRTGGEFETQY
clone_size: NA; v_call: TRBV4-3; j_call: TRBJ2-7; cdr3_aa: ASSYSSGSYEQY
clone_size: once; v_call: TRBV30; j_call: TRBJ1-1; cdr3_aa: AWSPGTATFAF
clone_size: NA; v_call: TRBV29-1; j_call: TRBJ2-3; cdr3_aa: SVEGQGAEDTQY
clone_size: NA; v_call: TRBV7-9; j_call: TRBJ1-3; cdr3_aa: ASSLGLGNTIY
clone_size: NA; v_call: TRBV7-2; j_call: TRBJ2-7; cdr3_aa: ASSLGGKGPYEQY
clone_size: NA; v_call: TRBV3-1/TRBV3-2; j_call: TRBJ2-7; cdr3_aa: ASSQGAGGDEQY
clone_size: NA; v_call: TRBV28; j_call: TRBJ1-1; cdr3_aa: ASIRGGTANTEAF
clone_size: NA; v_call: TRBV25-1; j_call: TRBJ2-6; cdr3_aa: ASSDRTGKTSGANVLT
clone_size: NA; v_call: TRBV6-5; j_call: TRBJ2-7; cdr3_aa: ASSTQREKYEQY
clone_size: NA; v_call: TRBV7-9; j_call: TRBJ1-4; cdr3_aa: ASSQGWATNEKLF
clone_size: NA; v_call: TRBV6-5; j_call: TRBJ1-1; cdr3_aa: ASSYSWGRNTEAF
clone_size: NA; v_call: TRBV27; j_call: TRBJ2-3; cdr3_aa: ASSLRVPSPPPDTQY
clone_size: NA; v_call: TRBV7-3; j_call: TRBJ2-3; cdr3_aa: ASSLRGQRDTQY
clone_size: few; v_call: TRBV19; j_call: TRBJ2-1; cdr3_aa: ASSISLAGVNEQF
clone_size: NA; v_call: TRBV9; j_call: TRBJ2-7; cdr3_aa: ASSVASGLAYEQY
clone_size: NA; v_call: TRBV7-8; j_call: TRBJ2-3; cdr3_aa: ASSLGSGGRTDTQY
clone_size: NA; v_call: TRBV24-1; j_call: TRBJ2-5; cdr3_aa: ATSAFGLEGETQY
clone_size: NA; v_call: TRBV7-9; j_call: TRBJ2-3; cdr3_aa: ASSLLGGGDTQY
clone_size: NA; v_call: TRBV12-5; j_call: TRBJ1-6; cdr3_aa: ASGSPGHSPCSSYNSPLH
clone_size: NA; v_call: TRBV3-1/TRBV3-2; j_call: TRBJ1-5; cdr3_aa: ASSPGLDNQPQH
clone_size: NA; v_call: TRBV28; j_call: TRBJ2-5; cdr3_aa: ASSRGQGAKETQY
clone_size: NA; v_call: TRBV9; j_call: TRBJ2-1; cdr3_aa: ASSVGSGRGEQF
clone_size: NA; v_call: TRBV7-9; j_call: TRBJ2-7; cdr3_aa: ASSSSTSGRYEQY